These 4 T cell receptor beta chains came from one sample sequenced in a study of cytomegalovirus exposure and HLA in healthy donors. The PCR made use of 60 Vbeta and 13 Jbeta primers. Repertoires were generated with immunoSEQ multiplex PCR, while TCRdb's copy carries only in-frame clones and drops some. The sample lists 130,000 to 150,000 clones, around 67% occurring once. The sequenced sample was PBMCs. The receptors were gathered from a man in his late teens or twenties in good health and CMV-seropositive.

This chain links TRBV5-6 with TRBJ2-7, with TRBD2 matching over 10 bases. The CDR3 loop spans 14 amino acids. The germline CDR1 and CDR2 sequences are SGHDT and YYEEEE. V was pared by 5 bases and J by 2 bases, with 4 bases of the junction left unmatched. CDR3 region: CASRESGGAYEQYF. CDR3 DNA sequence: TGTGCCAGCAGAGAAAGCGGGGGGGCCTACGAGCAGTACTTC.

V and J are TRBV5-1 and TRBJ2-7; 7 bases are shared with TRBD2. V shed 6 bases and J 4 bases; nucleotides not matched to a gene: 10. Germline lookup yields CDR1 SGHRS and CDR2 YFSETQ. This CDR3 comprises 14 residues. CDR3: CASTPGVGGYEQYF. The CDR3, as DNA: TGCGCCAGCACCCCGGGGGTGGGAGGGTACGAGCAGTACTTC. Combining the CDR3 with reference TRBV5-1 and TRBJ2-7 gives the whole variable domain KAGVTQTPRYLIKTRGQQVTLSCSPISGHRSVSWYQQTPGQGLQFLFEYFSETQRNKGNFPGRFSGRQFSNSRSEMNVSTLELGDSALYLCASTPGVGGYEQYFGPGTRLTVT.

V usage is TRBV4-1 and J usage is TRBJ1-3, with D possibly being TRBD1 (6 bases). This CDR3 comprises 17 residues. The germline V and J ends were trimmed by 0 bases and 0 bases, with 12 bases remaining between them. Germline values: CDR1 MGHRA, CDR2 YSYEKL. CDR3 region: CASSQDSWGLSGNTIYF. CDR3 DNA sequence: TGCGCCAGCAGCCAAGATTCTTGGGGGCTCTCTGGAAACACCATATATTTT.

This clone was picked up one time. CDR3 sequence: CSVGTGGQPQHF. The CDR3 nucleotides read TGCAGCGTTGGAACTGGTGGTCAGCCCCAGCATTTT. This chain joins TRBV29-1 and TRBJ1-5; D remains ambiguous. This CDR3 is 12 amino acids long. The V gene lost 4 bases and the J gene lost 6 bases, with 10 bases spanning the gap. From germline, CDR1 is SQVTM and CDR2 ANQGSEA.